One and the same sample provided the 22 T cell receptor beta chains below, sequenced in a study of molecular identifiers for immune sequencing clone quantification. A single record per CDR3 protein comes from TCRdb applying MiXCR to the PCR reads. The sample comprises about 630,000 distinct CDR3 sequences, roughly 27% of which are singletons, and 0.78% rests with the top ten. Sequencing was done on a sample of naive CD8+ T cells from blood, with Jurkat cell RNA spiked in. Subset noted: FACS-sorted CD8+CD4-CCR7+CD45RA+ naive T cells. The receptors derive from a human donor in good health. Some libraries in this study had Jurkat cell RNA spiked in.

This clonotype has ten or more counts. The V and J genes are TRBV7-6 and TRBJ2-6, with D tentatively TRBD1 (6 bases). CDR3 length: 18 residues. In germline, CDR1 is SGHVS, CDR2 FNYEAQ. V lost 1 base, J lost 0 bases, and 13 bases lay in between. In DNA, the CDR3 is TGTGCCAGCAGCTTAGTCCCCCCAGGGGACTCTGGGGCCAACGTCCTGACTTTC. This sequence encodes CASSLVPPGDSGANVLTF. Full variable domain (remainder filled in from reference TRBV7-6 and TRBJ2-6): GAGVSQSPRYKVTKRGQDVALRCDPISGHVSLYWYRQALGQGPEFLTYFNYEAQQDKSGLPNDRFSAERPEGSISTLTIQRTEQRDSAMYRCASSLVPPGDSGANVLTFGAGSRLTVL.

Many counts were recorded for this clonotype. CDR3: CAIGQGYEQYF. CDR3 DNA: TGTGCCATTGGACAGGGCTACGAGCAGTACTTC. This chain links TRBV6-2 or TRBV6-3 with TRBJ2-7; 8 nucleotides line up with TRBD1. Germline values: CDR1 MNHEY, CDR2 SVGEGT. After removal of 10 bases from V and 3 bases from J, the junction contained 2 bases not matched to a gene. The CDR3 runs 11 residues.

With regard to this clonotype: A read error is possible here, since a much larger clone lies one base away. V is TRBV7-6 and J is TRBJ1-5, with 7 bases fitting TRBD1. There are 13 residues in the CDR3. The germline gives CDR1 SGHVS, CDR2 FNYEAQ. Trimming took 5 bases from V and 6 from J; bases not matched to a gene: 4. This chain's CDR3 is CASSTGVSQPQHF. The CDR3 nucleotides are TGTGCCAGCAGCACAGGGGTGAGTCAGCCCCAGCATTTT.

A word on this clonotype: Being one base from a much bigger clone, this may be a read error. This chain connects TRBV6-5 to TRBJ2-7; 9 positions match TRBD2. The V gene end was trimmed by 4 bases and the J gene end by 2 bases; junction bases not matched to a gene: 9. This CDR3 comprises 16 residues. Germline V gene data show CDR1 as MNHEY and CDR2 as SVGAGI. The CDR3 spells CASSCSMGLAAYEQYF. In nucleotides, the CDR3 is TGTGCCAGCAGTTGCTCGATGGGACTAGCTGCCTACGAGCAGTACTTC.

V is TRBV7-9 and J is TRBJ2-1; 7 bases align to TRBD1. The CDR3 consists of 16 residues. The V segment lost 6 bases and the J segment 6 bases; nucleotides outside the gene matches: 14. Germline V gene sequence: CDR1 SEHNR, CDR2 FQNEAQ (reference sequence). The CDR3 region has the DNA TGTGCCAGCAGGCTAAAACAGGGGTTTGTTGTCAATGAGCAGTTCTTC. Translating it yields CASRLKQGFVVNEQFF.

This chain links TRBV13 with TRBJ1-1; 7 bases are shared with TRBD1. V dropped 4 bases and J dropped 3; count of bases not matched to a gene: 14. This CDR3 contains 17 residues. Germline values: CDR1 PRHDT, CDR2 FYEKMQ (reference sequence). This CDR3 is CASSSTPPRTGHTEAFF. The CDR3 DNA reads TGTGCCAGCAGCTCAACCCCACCCCGGACAGGCCACACTGAAGCTTTCTTT.

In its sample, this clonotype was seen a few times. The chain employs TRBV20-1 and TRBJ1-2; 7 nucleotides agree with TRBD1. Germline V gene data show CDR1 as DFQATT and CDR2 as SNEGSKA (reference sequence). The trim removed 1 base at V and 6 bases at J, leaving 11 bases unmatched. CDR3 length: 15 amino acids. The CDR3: CSARGLRDRDHGYTF. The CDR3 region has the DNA TGCAGTGCTAGAGGCCTCCGGGACAGAGACCATGGCTACACCTTC.

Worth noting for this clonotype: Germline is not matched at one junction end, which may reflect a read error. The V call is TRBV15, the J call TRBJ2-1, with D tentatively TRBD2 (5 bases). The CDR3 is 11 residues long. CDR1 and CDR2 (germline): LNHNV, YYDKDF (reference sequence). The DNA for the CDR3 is TGTGCCACCAGCACCGGGGATGAGCAGTCCTTC. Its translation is CATSTGDEQSF.

CDR3 residues: CASSVGGGLRAGELFF. The CDR3 DNA reads as TGTGCCAGCAGCGTAGGGGGTGGACTACGCGCCGGGGAGCTGTTTTTT. The V gene is TRBV9, the J gene TRBJ2-2; tentative D call: TRBD2 (6 bases). The CDR3 loop spans 16 amino acids. V was trimmed by 0 bases and J by 6 bases, leaving 15 bases between them. Germline V gives CDR1 SGDLS, CDR2 YYNGEE. The whole variable domain, filled in from reference TRBV9 and TRBJ2-2, reads DSGVTQTPKHLITATGQRVTLRCSPRSGDLSVYWYQQSLDQGLQFLIQYYNGEERAKGNILERFSAQQFPDLHSELNLSSLELGDSALYFCASSVGGGLRAGELFFGEGSRLTVL.

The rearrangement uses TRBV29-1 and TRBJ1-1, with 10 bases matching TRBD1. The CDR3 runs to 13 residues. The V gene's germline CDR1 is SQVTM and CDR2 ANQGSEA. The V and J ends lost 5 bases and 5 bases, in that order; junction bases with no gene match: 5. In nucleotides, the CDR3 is TGCAGCGTTCCTGACAGGGGGCATACTGAAGCTTTCTTT. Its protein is CSVPDRGHTEAFF.

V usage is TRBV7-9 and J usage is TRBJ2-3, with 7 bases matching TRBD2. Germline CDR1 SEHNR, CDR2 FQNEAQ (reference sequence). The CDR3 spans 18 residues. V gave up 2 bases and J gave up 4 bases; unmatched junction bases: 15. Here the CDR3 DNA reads TGTGCCAGCAGCTTACCGGTTCTGGGTTGGCGGGAGCCAGATACGCAGTATTTT. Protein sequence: CASSLPVLGWREPDTQYF.

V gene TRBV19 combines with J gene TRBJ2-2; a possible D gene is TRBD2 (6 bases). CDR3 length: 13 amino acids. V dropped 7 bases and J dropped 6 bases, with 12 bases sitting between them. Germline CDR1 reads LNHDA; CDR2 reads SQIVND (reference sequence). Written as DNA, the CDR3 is TGTGCCAGTACCCTGGGGGGACCCGGGGAGCTGTTTTTT. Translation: CASTLGGPGELFF.

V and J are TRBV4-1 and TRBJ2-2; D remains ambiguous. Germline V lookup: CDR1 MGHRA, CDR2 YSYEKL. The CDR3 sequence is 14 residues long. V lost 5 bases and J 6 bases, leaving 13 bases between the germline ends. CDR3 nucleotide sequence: TGCGCCAGCAGCGGAGAGTTGTTTGCCGGGGAGCTGTTTTTT. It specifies CASSGELFAGELFF.

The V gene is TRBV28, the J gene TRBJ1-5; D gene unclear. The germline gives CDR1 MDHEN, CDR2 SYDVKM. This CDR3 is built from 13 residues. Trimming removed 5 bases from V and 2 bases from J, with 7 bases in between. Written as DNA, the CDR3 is TGTGCCAGCAGTCCGATTGGCAATCAGCCCCAGCATTTT. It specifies CASSPIGNQPQHF.

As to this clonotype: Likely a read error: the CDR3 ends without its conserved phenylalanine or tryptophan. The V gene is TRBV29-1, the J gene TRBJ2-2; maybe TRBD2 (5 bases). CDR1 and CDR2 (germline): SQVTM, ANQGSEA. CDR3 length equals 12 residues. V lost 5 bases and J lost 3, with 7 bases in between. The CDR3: CSVLGDTGELFL. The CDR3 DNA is TGCAGCGTTTTGGGAGACACCGGGGAGCTGTTTCTT.

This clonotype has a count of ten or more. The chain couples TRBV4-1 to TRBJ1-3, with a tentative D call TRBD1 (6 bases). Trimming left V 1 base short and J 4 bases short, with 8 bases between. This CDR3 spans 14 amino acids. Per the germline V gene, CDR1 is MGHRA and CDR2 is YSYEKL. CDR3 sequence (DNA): TGCGCCAGCAGCCAAGTAGACAGGGGAAACACCATATATTTT. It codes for CASSQVDRGNTIYF.

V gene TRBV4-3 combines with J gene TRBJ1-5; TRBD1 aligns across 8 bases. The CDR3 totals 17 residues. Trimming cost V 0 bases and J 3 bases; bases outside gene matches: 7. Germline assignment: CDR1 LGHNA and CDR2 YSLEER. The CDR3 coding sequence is TGCGCCAGCAGCCAAGACCAGGCAGGGGGCCCCAATCAGCCCCAGCATTTT. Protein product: CASSQDQAGGPNQPQHF.

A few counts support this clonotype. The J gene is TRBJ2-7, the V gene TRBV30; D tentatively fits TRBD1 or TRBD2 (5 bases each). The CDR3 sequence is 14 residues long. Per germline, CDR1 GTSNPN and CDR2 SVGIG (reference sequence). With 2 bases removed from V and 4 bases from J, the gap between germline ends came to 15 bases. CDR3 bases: TGTGCCTGGAGTCCGGGGCCCCCGGGGTACGAGCAGTACTTC. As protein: CAWSPGPPGYEQYF.

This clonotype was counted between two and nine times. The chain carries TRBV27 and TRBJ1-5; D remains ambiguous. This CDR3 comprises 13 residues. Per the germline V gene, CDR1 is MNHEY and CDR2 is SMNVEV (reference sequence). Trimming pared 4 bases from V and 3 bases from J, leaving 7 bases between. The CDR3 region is CASSYRDNQPQHF. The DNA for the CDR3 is TGTGCCAGCAGTTACCGGGACAATCAGCCCCAGCATTTT.

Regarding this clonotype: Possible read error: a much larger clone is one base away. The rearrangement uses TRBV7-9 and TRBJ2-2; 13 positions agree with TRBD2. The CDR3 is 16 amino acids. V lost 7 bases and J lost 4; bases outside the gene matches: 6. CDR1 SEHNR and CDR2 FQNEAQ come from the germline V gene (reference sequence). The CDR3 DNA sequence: TGTGCCAGCACCCCGGGACTAGCGGGATGCACCGGGGAGCTGTTTTTT. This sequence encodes CASTPGLAGCTGELFF.

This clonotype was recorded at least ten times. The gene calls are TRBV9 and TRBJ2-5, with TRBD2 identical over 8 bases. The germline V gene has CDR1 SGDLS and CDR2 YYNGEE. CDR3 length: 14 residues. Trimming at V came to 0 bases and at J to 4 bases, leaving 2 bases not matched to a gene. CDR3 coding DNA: TGTGCCAGCAGCGTAGGCGGGGGGCGAGAGACCCAGTACTTC. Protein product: CASSVGGGRETQYF. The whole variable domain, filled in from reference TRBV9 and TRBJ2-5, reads DSGVTQTPKHLITATGQRVTLRCSPRSGDLSVYWYQQSLDQGLQFLIQYYNGEERAKGNILERFSAQQFPDLHSELNLSSLELGDSALYFCASSVGGGRETQYFGPGTRLLVL.

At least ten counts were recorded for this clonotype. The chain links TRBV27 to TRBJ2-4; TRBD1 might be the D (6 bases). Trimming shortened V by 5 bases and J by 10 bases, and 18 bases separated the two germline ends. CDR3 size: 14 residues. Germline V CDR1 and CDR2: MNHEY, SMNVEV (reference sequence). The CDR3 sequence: CASSPLQGSGIQYF. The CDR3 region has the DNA TGTGCCAGCAGTCCCCTACAGGGCTCAGGGATTCAGTACTTC.